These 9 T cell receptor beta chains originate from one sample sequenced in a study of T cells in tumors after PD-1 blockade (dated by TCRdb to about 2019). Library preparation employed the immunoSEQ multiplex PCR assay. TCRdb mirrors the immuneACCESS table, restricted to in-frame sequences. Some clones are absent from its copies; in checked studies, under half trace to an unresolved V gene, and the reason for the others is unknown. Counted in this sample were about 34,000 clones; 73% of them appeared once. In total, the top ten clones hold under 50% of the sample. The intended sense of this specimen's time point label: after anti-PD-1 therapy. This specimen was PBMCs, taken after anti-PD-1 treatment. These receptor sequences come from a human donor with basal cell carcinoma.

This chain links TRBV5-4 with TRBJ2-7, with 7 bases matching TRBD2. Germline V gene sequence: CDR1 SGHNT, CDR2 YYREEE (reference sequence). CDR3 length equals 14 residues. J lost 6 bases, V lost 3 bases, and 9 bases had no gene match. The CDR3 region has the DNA TGTGCCAGCAGCTCATGGGGGGGTGTCTTCGAGCAGTACTTC. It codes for CASSSWGGVFEQYF.

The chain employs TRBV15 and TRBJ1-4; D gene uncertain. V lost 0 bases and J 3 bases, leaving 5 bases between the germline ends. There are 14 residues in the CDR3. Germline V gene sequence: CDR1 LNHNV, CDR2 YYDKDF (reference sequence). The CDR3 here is CATSRDRANEKLFF. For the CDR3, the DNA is TGTGCCACCAGCAGAGATAGGGCTAATGAAAAACTGTTTTTT.

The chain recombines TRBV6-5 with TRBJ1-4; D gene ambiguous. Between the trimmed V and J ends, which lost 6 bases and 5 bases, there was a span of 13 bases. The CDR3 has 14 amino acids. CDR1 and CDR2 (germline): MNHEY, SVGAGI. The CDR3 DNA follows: TGTGCCAGCAGGATGGACTTACTAAATGAAAAACTGTTTTTT. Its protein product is CASRMDLLNEKLFF.

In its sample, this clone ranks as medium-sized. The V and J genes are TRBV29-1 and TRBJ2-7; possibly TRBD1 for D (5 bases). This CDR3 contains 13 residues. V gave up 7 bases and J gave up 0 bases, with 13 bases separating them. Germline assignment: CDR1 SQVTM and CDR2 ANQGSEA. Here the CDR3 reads CSGTDTTSYEQYF. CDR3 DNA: TGCAGCGGGACGGACACGACCTCCTACGAGCAGTACTTC.

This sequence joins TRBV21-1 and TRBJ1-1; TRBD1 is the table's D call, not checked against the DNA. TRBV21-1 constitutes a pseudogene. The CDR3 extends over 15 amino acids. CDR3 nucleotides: TGTGCCAGCAGCCGCCGACAGGACTTAAACACTGAAGCTTTCTTT. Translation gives CASSRRQDLNTEAFF.

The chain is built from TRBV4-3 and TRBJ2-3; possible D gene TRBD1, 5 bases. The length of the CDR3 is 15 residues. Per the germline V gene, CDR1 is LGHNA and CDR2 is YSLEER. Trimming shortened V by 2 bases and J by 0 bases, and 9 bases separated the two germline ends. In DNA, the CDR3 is TGCGCCAGCAGCCAACAGGGCACTAGCACAGATACGCAGTATTTT. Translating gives CASSQQGTSTDTQYF.

In DNA, the CDR3 is TGTGCCAGCAGTGTATTAAGAGGAAATCGTAATGAGCAGTTCTTC. Protein product: CASSVLRGNRNEQFF. The V and J genes are TRBV2 and TRBJ2-1; D is uncertain. V was shortened by 4 bases and J by 7 bases, with 17 bases between the two germline ends. CDR3 length: 15 residues. Per germline, CDR1 SNHLY and CDR2 FYNNEI.

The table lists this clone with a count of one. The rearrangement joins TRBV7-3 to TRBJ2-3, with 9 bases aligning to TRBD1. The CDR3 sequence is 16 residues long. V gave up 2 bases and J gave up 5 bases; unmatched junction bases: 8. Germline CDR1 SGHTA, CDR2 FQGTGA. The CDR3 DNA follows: TGTGCCAGCAGCTTAGCCGGGACAGGGAGAGGAGATACGCAGTATTTT. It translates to CASSLAGTGRGDTQYF.

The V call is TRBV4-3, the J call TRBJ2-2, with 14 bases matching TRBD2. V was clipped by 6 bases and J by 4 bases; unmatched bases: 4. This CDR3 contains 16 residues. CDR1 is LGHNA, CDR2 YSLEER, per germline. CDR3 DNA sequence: TGCGCCAGCAGTCAGACTAGCGGGAGGGCCACCGGGGAGCTGTTTTTT. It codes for CASSQTSGRATGELFF.